This paragraph covers one T cell receptor (beta chain) sequence. The sample belongs to a study of blood T cell repertoires in COVID-19. Study as a whole: There were acute and convalescent COVID-19 samples, and they came from the United States, Italy and Spain. Nucleic acid was either cDNA or gDNA, and it came from T cells, B-cell-depleted T cells, or PBMCs.

Original methodology: Nucleated cell counts were estimated from reference gene primer amplification. Libraries were prepared by immunoSEQ multiplex PCR; TCRdb keeps only in-frame clonotypes and omits some of them. V and J calls and clone size are those listed in that table; D and trimming were worked out from the DNA. This table has under 130,000 clones, about 85% appearing once. Sequenced: peripheral blood. This sequence originates from a human donor in a cohort sampled during active COVID-19.

The CDR3 protein is CASSETGNSPLHF. DNA of the CDR3: TGTGCCAGCAGTGAGACAGGGAATTCACCCCTCCACTTT. The J gene is TRBJ1-6, the V gene TRBV6-6, with 7 bases aligning to TRBD1. The CDR3 runs 13 residues. Germline V gives CDR1 MNHNY, CDR2 SVGAGI (reference sequence). With V trimmed by 5 bases and J by 7 bases, 2 bases remained unmatched.